The 8 T cell receptor beta chains below were found in one sample sequenced in a study of T cell repertoires in cytomegalovirus infection. Their antigen targets remain unknown. TCRdb used MiXCR to reprocess the reads, holding one entry per CDR3 protein. The sample contains roughly 78,000 distinct CDR3 sequences, about 37% of which appear only once. The specimen was CD8+ T cells from cultured PBMCs, collected from culture after CMV antigen stimulation. The source is a human donor in good health (CMV status not recorded). Some clones in this sample may be carry-over from other donors' samples.

This clonotype has a count of ten or more. The CDR3, as DNA: TGCGCCAGCAGCCAAGAAATGACAGGGGGCAAGGCTGAGCAGTTCTTC. Protein sequence: CASSQEMTGGKAEQFF. The chain recombines TRBV4-1 with TRBJ2-1, with 10 nucleotides matching TRBD1. The CDR3 spans 16 residues. The germline V gene encodes CDR1 MGHRA and CDR2 YSYEKL. V was pared by 0 bases and J by 9 bases, with 8 bases of the junction left unmatched.

The chain joins TRBV13 to TRBJ2-3; D is possibly TRBD1 (5 bases). Germline-derived CDR1 and CDR2 are PRHDT and FYEKMQ (reference sequence). CDR3 length: 16 amino acids. Trimming shortened V by 5 bases and J by 0 bases, and 15 bases separated the two germline ends. CDR3 sequence reads: CASSQTRDTSTDTQYF. The CDR3 DNA sequence: TGTGCCAGCAGCCAGACCAGGGATACTAGCACAGATACGCAGTATTTT.

The CDR3 sequence: CASSLTSGGYEQYF. In nucleotides, the CDR3 is TGTGCCAGCAGTTTAACTAGTGGGGGCTACGAGCAGTACTTC. The chain is built from TRBV27 and TRBJ2-7; D is perhaps TRBD1 or TRBD2 (5 bases each). Germline assignment: CDR1 MNHEY and CDR2 SMNVEV (reference sequence). The CDR3 extends over 14 amino acids. With 2 bases removed from V and 3 bases from J, the gap between germline ends came to 11 bases.

This chain uses TRBV6-2 or TRBV6-3 with TRBJ1-1; 7 nucleotides agree with TRBD1. The ends lost 5 bases at V and 1 base at J; junction bases unmatched: 4. The germline gives CDR1 MNHEY, CDR2 SVGEGT. This CDR3 contains 14 residues. The CDR3 DNA reads TGTGCCAGCAGTCCACAGGGGTGGAACACTGAAGCTTTCTTT. This translates into CASSPQGWNTEAFF.

V gene TRBV6-2 or TRBV6-3 combines with J gene TRBJ2-4, with D perhaps TRBD1 (5 bases). Trimming cost V 5 bases and J 1 base, with 9 bases left between them. The V gene's germline CDR1 is MNHEY and CDR2 SVGEGT. The CDR3 runs to 14 residues. The CDR3 here is CASSLDSAKNIQYF. As DNA, the CDR3 is TGTGCCAGCAGTCTCGACAGCGCCAAAAACATTCAGTACTTC.

This clonotype was picked up a small number of times. The chain carries TRBV7-2 and TRBJ1-2; 8 nucleotides line up with TRBD1. The germline gives CDR1 SGHTA, CDR2 FQGNSA. The CDR3 is 16 residues long. Trimming removed 5 bases from V and 7 bases from J; junction bases left unmatched: 15. This CDR3 is CASSVTADRARSGYTF. CDR3 coding DNA: TGTGCCAGCAGCGTAACCGCGGACAGGGCGCGCAGTGGCTACACCTTC.

V is TRBV7-6 and J is TRBJ2-2, with 9 bases matching TRBD2. The length of the CDR3 is 18 residues. The V gene end was trimmed by 4 bases and the J gene end by 2 bases; junction bases not matched to a gene: 11. The germline CDR1 and CDR2 sequences are SGHVS and FNYEAQ. CDR3 protein: CASSSTVASGVNTGELFF. CDR3 nucleotide sequence: TGTGCCAGCAGCTCGACCGTAGCTAGCGGGGTCAACACCGGGGAGCTGTTTTTT.

The chain is built from TRBV6-2 or TRBV6-3 and TRBJ1-5, with 7 bases fitting TRBD1. This CDR3 region has 14 residues. Germline trimming cut 5 bases from V and 4 bases from J; bases unmatched to any gene: 5. Germline loops: CDR1 MNHEY, CDR2 SVGEGT. The CDR3 nucleotides read TGTGCCAGCAGTACCGGGACAGATAATCAGCCCCAGCATTTT. Translated, it gives CASSTGTDNQPQHF.